These T cell receptor beta chains were read from a single sample in a study of PD-1 blockade in classical Hodgkin lymphoma. Method: immunoSEQ multiplex PCR; TCRdb's copy keeps in-frame clones and lacks some. The table shows around 43,000 clones, with 78% occurring only once. The sample was peripheral blood mononuclear cells (PBMCs), taken at baseline. Receptors were obtained from a human donor with classical Hodgkin lymphoma. CDR3s include the opening cysteine and the closing phenylalanine or tryptophan. Each record gives: D gene, J gene, clone size, V gene, CDR3 length, CDR3 DNA, CDR3 protein. The D gene is left open where the match is weak. Where a row states a size, it is once, few, many or the class of an expanded clone; other rows omit it.

NA	TRBJ2-2	few	TRBV27	15	TGTGCCAGCACCCTAGGGGGGAGTGGCGCCGGGGAGCTGTTTTTT	CASTLGGSGAGELFF
NA	TRBJ2-7	NA	TRBV7-9	13	TGTGCCAGCAGCTGGGGACTCTCCTACGAGCAGTACTTC	CASSWGLSYEQYF
NA	TRBJ1-6	NA	TRBV6-1	15	TGTGCCAGCACCGACCGACGCAGGGTTAATTCACCCCTCCACTTT	CASTDRRRVNSPLHF
NA	TRBJ2-5	NA	TRBV11-2	14	TGTGCCAGCAGCTCTACTCGGACAGAAGAGACCCAGTACTTC	CASSSTRTEETQYF
TRBD1	TRBJ1-6	few	TRBV18	14	TGTGCCAGCTCGTGGACAGGGCGTAATTCACCCCTCCACTTT	CASSWTGRNSPLHF
NA	TRBJ2-7	NA	TRBV11-2	17	TGTGCCAGCAGCTTAGAGGTATCGGCCAGGGCGTCCTACGAGCAGTACTTC	CASSLEVSARASYEQYF
NA	TRBJ2-3	NA	TRBV9	14	TGTGCCAGCAGCGTAGGGGTGGCTACAGATACGCAGTATTTT	CASSVGVATDTQYF
NA	TRBJ1-5	NA	TRBV4-1	16	TGCGCCAGCAGCCAAGTCGCCCAGCGTCACAATCAGCCCCAGCATTTT	CASSQVAQRHNQPQHF
NA	TRBJ2-3	NA	TRBV5-1	20	TGCGCCAGCAGCTTGGGGTATTTGGAGAAGACAGCTACGTTCACAGATACGCAGTATTTT	CASSLGYLEKTATFTDTQYF
NA	TRBJ1-3	NA	TRBV19	15	TGTGCCAGTAGCTCCCAGGGAACGGGAGGAAACACCATATATTTT	CASSSQGTGGNTIYF
NA	TRBJ2-3	NA	TRBV6-1	13	TGTGCCAGCAGTGAAGCGGGACCCGATACGCAGTATTTT	CASSEAGPDTQYF
NA	TRBJ1-5	NA	TRBV21-1	20	TGTGCCAGCAGCAAAGCAGACCCGGGACAGGGACCCTATAGCAATCAGCCCCAGCATTTT	CASSKADPGQGPYSNQPQHF
TRBD1	TRBJ2-1	NA	TRBV7-8	16	TGTGCCAGCAGCTTAGGCGGGGGACAGGGGGTTCATGAGCAGTTCTTC	CASSLGGGQGVHEQFF
NA	TRBJ2-5	NA	TRBV25-1	15	TGTGCCAGCAGCCACCTCGAGGGCCCCGGGAAGACCCAGTACTTC	CASSHLEGPGKTQYF
NA	TRBJ2-3	few	TRBV18	14	TGTGCCAGCTCACCACAGGGTAGAGGCGATACGCAGTATTTT	CASSPQGRGDTQYF
NA	TRBJ2-3	NA	TRBV29-1	17	TGCAGCGTTGAACCCCCCGGCGGGCAGGGCCTAAGATATACGCAGTATTTT	CSVEPPGGQGLRYTQYF
NA	TRBJ1-1	large	TRBV18	14	TGTGCCAGCTCGCGTTCTGGGGGGACGACTGAAGCTTTCTTT	CASSRSGGTTEAFF
TRBD1	TRBJ2-1	once	TRBV7-6	15	TGTGCCAGCAGCCTAGGGGGACAGGGCATGGGTGAGCAGTTCTTC	CASSLGGQGMGEQFF
NA	TRBJ1-2	NA	TRBV5-1	16	TGCGCCAGCAGCTTGGACTACCGGGGGCAACTCTATGGCTACACCTTC	CASSLDYRGQLYGYTF
TRBD1	TRBJ1-2	NA	TRBV6-1	13	TGTGCCAGCATGGCGACAGGGGCAGGTGGCTACACCTTC	CASMATGAGGYTF
NA	TRBJ2-3	NA	TRBV5-4	15	TGTGCCAGCAGCTTTGGGGGGCGAAGCACAGATACGCAGTATTTT	CASSFGGRSTDTQYF
TRBD2	TRBJ2-5	NA	TRBV7-9	15	TGTGCCAGCAGCTTCGGGACTAGCGGGGTAGAGACCCAGTACTTC	CASSFGTSGVETQYF
TRBD1	TRBJ1-6	NA	TRBV7-2	15	TGTGCCAGCAGCTCCGGGACAGGGGAAAATTCACCCCTCCACTTT	CASSSGTGENSPLHF
TRBD1	TRBJ2-1	NA	TRBV7-9	16	TGTGCCAGCAGCCGAGGCGCAGGGGGAGCCTACAATGAGCAGTTCTTC	CASSRGAGGAYNEQFF
TRBD1	TRBJ1-2	NA	TRBV27	12	TGTGCCAGCAGTGCGACAGGGGTTGGCTACACCTTC	CASSATGVGYTF
NA	TRBJ1-2	few	TRBV6-1	13	TGTGCCAGCAGGGGGCGGGTAAACTATGGCTACACCTTC	CASRGRVNYGYTF
NA	TRBJ1-1	once	TRBV20-1	11	TGCAGTGCTCTCCGACAGCCTGAAGCTTTCTTT	CSALRQPEAFF
NA	TRBJ1-5	NA	TRBV7-2	15	TGTGCCAGCAGCTCCCAACTGGGGAGCAATCAGCCCCAGCATTTT	CASSSQLGSNQPQHF
NA	TRBJ2-1	NA	TRBV7-2	15	TGTGCCAGCAGCTTAGCGGGGCCATCCTACAATGAGCAGTTCTTC	CASSLAGPSYNEQFF
NA	TRBJ2-7	NA	TRBV7-3	13	TGTGCCAGCAGCACCGGGCCATCCGACGAGCAGTACTTC	CASSTGPSDEQYF
NA	TRBJ2-7	NA	TRBV9	15	TGTGCCAGCAGCGTAGCGGGTGACCCTGCCTACGAGCAGTACTTC	CASSVAGDPAYEQYF
NA	TRBJ2-7	NA	TRBV16	15	TGTGCCAGCAGCCCTGCCCCTCCTAGCTCCTACGAGCAGTACTTC	CASSPAPPSSYEQYF
NA	TRBJ1-1	NA	TRBV5-1	16	TGCGCCAGCAGCTGGGCGGGGGTAACTGCCCGCACTGAAGCTTTCTTT	CASSWAGVTARTEAFF
NA	TRBJ1-2	few	TRBV4-1	15	TGCGCCAGCAGCCAAATCCCAAACAGTAACTATGGCTACACCTTC	CASSQIPNSNYGYTF
TRBD1	TRBJ1-1	NA	TRBV5-1	14	TGCGCCAGCAGTGACAGGGGCGACCACACTGAAGCTTTCTTT	CASSDRGDHTEAFF
TRBD2	TRBJ2-1	NA	TRBV5-1	15	TGCGCCAGCAGCTTGGTCAGCCTAGCGGAGAATGAGCAGTTCTTC	CASSLVSLAENEQFF
TRBD2	TRBJ2-7	once	TRBV10-3	16	TGTGCCATCAGCCGCGGGACTAGCGGGGGGGAATACGAGCAGTACTTC	CAISRGTSGGEYEQYF
TRBD1	TRBJ2-3	once	TRBV4-2	15	TGTGCCAGCAGTCACAGACAGGGAGGCACAGATACGCAGTATTTT	CASSHRQGGTDTQYF
NA	TRBJ1-5	NA	TRBV6-5	16	TGTGCCAGCAGTTACGAGGGATTTTTTAGCAATCAGCCCCAGCATTTT	CASSYEGFFSNQPQHF
TRBD2	TRBJ2-5	NA	TRBV5-1	16	TGCGCCAGCAGCTCCGAGACTAGCGGGATCCAAGAGACCCAGTACTTC	CASSSETSGIQETQYF
TRBD1	TRBJ2-7	NA	TRBV7-3	14	TGTGCCAGCAGCTGGACAGGGCCCTCCTACGAGCAGTACTTC	CASSWTGPSYEQYF
TRBD1	TRBJ2-1	once	TRBV5-1	14	TGCGCCAGCACCGCGGGGACAGGCAACAATGAGCAGTTCTTC	CASTAGTGNNEQFF